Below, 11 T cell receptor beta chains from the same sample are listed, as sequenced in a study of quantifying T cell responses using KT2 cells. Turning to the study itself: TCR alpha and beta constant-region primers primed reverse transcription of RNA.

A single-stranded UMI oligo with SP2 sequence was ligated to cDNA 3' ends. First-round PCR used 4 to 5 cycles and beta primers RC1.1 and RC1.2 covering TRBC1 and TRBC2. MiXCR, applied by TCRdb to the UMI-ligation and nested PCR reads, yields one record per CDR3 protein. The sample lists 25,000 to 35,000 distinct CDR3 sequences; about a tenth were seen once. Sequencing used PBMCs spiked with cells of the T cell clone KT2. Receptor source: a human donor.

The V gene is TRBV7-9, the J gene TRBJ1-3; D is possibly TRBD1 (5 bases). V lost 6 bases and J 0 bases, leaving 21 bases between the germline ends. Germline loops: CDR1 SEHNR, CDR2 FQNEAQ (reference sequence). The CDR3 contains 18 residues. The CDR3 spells CASRTLLSGPSSGNTIYF. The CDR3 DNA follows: TGTGCCAGCAGGACCCTACTTTCGGGACCGAGCTCTGGAAACACCATATATTTT.

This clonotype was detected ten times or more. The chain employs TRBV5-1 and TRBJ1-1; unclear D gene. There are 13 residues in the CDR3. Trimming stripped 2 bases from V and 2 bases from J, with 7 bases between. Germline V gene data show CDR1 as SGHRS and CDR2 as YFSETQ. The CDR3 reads CASSLEPNTEAFF. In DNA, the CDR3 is TGCGCCAGCAGCTTAGAGCCTAACACTGAAGCTTTCTTT.

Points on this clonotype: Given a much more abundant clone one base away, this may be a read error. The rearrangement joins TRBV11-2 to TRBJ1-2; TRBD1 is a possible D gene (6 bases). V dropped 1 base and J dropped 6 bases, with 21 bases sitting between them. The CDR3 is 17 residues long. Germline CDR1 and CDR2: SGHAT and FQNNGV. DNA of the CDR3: TGTGCCAGCAGCTTAGTACGCTTCGGTGGTACAGGGCATGGCTACACCTTC. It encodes CASSLVRFGGTGHGYTF.

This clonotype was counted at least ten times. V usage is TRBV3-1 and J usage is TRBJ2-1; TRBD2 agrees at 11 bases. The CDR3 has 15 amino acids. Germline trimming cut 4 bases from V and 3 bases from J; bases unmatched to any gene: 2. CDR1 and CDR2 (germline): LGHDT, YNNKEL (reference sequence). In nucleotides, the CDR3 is TGTGCCAGCAGCCCGGGACTAGCGGACTACAATGAGCAGTTCTTC. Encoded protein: CASSPGLADYNEQFF.

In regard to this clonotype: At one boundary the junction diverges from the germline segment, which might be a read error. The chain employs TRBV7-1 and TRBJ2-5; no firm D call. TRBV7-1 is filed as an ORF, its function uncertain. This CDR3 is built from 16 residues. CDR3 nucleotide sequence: TGTGCCAGCAGCTCCACTTTAACTTTAAAGATAGAGTCCCAGTACTTC. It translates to CASSSTLTLKIESQYF.

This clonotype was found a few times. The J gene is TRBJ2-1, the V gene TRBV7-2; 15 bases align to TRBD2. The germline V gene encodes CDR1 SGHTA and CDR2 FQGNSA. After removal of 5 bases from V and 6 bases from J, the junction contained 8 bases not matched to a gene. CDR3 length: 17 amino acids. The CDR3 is CASSPVGLAGGRNEQFF. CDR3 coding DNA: TGTGCCAGCAGCCCCGTTGGACTAGCGGGGGGGCGCAATGAGCAGTTCTTC.

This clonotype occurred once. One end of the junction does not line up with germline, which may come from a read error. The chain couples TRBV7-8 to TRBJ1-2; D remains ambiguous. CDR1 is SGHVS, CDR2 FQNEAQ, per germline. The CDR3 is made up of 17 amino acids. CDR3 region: CASSLDQKGFPNYGYNF. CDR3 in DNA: TGTGCCAGCAGCTTAGACCAAAAGGGCTTTCCAAACTATGGCTACAACTTC.

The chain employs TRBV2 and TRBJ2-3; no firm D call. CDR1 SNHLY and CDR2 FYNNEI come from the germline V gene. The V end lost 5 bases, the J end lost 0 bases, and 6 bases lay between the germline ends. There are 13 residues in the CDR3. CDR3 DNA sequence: TGTGCCAGCAGTAGACTGAGCACAGATACGCAGTATTTT. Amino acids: CASSRLSTDTQYF.

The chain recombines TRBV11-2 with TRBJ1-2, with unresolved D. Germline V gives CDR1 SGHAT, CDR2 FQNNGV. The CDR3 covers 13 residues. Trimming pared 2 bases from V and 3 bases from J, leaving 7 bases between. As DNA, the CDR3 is TGTGCCAGCAGCTTATTTCCAGACTATGGCTACACCTTC. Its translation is CASSLFPDYGYTF.

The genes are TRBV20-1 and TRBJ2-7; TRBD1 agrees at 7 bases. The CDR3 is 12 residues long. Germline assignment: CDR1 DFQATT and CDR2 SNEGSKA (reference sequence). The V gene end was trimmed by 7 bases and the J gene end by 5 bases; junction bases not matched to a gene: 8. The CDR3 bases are TGCAGTGAACGGGACAGCCTAGACGAGCAGTACTTC. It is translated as CSERDSLDEQYF.

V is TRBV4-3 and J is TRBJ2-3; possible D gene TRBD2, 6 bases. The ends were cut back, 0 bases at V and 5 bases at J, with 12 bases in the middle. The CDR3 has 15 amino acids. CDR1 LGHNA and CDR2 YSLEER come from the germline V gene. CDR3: CASSQDNRERDTQYF. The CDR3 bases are TGCGCCAGCAGCCAAGATAACCGGGAGCGAGATACGCAGTATTTT.